Listed below are T cell receptor beta chains from one sample, sequenced in a study of cytomegalovirus exposure and HLA in healthy donors. Sequenced by immunoSEQ multiplex PCR; TCRdb stores in-frame clones only, minus some. The sample consists of around 130,000 clones, 65% to 90% of them appearing once. The sequenced material came from PBMCs. The receptors stem from a girl aged 2-9 years in good health and CMV-seronegative. Each CDR3 is given with its conserved first and last residue. Each record gives: CDR3 protein, CDR3 DNA, V gene, clone size, D gene, J gene. D genes are given only for firm matches. Some rows mark clone size as missing; the rest say once, few, many or name a class of expanded clone.

CVRSLGGSGCEKLFF | TGTGTCAGAAGCTTAGGGGGCTCAGGGTGTGAAAAACTGTTTTTT | TRBV7-5 | - | - | TRBJ1-4
CASSPTPPLNTIYF | TGTGCCAGCAGCCCCACTCCTCCCTTAAACACCATATATTTT | TRBV2 | - | - | TRBJ1-3
CASSLDQSLYEQYF | TGCGCCAGCAGCTTGGACCAGTCCCTGTACGAGCAGTACTTC | TRBV5-1 | - | - | TRBJ2-7
CASSRVDRVSGELFF | TGTGCCAGTAGCCGAGTCGACAGGGTGTCCGGGGAGCTGTTTTTT | TRBV19 | few | TRBD1 | TRBJ2-2
CAWSHGSNYGYTF | TGTGCCTGGAGTCATGGCTCTAACTATGGCTACACCTTC | TRBV30 | - | - | TRBJ1-2
CASSTAGGYEQYF | TGTGCCAGCAGTACAGCGGGAGGGTACGAGCAGTACTTC | TRBV28 | few | TRBD2 | TRBJ2-7
CASSLKAGHNYGYTF | TGTGCCAGCAGTTTAAAGGCAGGGCATAACTATGGCTACACCTTC | TRBV27 | - | - | TRBJ1-2
CAWSYEGGYTF | TGTGCCTGGAGTTATGAGGGTGGCTACACCTTC | TRBV30 | - | - | TRBJ1-2
CASSLGGIWQPQHF | TGTGCCAGCAGCTTAGGCGGGATATGGCAGCCCCAGCATTTT | TRBV7-8 | - | - | TRBJ1-5
CATSMWTSGSSTYEQYF | TGTGCCACCAGCATGTGGACTAGCGGGAGTTCTACCTACGAGCAGTACTTC | TRBV15 | - | TRBD2 | TRBJ2-7
CASIIRQGPRELFF | TGTGCCAGCATCATACGACAGGGGCCCCGAGAGCTGTTTTTT | TRBV5-8 | - | TRBD1 | TRBJ2-2
CASSPPGQGIYEQYF | TGTGCCAGCTCCCCCCCGGGACAGGGGATCTACGAGCAGTACTTC | TRBV6-5 | - | TRBD1 | TRBJ2-7
CASSSSDRDGQPQHF | TGTGCCAGCAGCTCCTCTGACAGGGACGGGCAGCCCCAGCATTTT | TRBV7-9 | few | TRBD1 | TRBJ1-5
CASSLVGQGAQGAFF | TGTGCCAGCAGCTTAGTTGGACAGGGGGCCCAGGGAGCTTTCTTT | TRBV7-2 | - | TRBD1 | TRBJ1-1